This T cell receptor (beta chain) was sequenced in a study of graft-versus-host responses after intestinal transplantation. Study conclusions and caveats: Among recipient marrow samples, GvH clones were found; some appeared first in ileum or blood. Graft-donor T cell macrochimerism coincided with high graft-versus-host to host-versus-graft clonal ratios in allografts. After transplant, early declines in HvG clones were associated with peak levels of circulating GvH clones.

After transplant, marrow was aspirated from the posterior iliac crest or elsewhere. Clones were sequenced by immunoSEQ multiplex PCR, and TCRdb holds only the in-frame ones, with some missing. The top ten hold around 7.1% of the sample, which has some 70,000 clones, roughly 92% seen once. Germline V lookup: CDR1 MNHEY, CDR2 SVGAGI. CDR3 size: 15 residues. Trimming shortened V by 4 bases and J by 5 bases, and 14 bases separated the two germline ends. Remarks on this clone: The target antigen is unknown.

The genes are TRBV6-5 and TRBJ1-4, with D perhaps TRBD1 (5 bases). This receptor was obtained from a human patient who received an intestinal transplant, so some T cells may come from the graft donor. The sequencing here drew on bone marrow, taken 700 to 850 days after intestinal transplantation. The CDR3 DNA reads as TGTGCCAGCAGTTCCCCGGGACGTTCGAATGAAAAACTGTTTTTT. It specifies CASSSPGRSNEKLFF.